This section outlines one T cell receptor (beta chain) sequence together with its context. Its antigen is as yet unknown. Preparing the TCRbeta library involved the use of unique molecular identifiers. MiXCR was run by TCRdb on the PCR reads, yielding one entry per CDR3 protein. This sample has approximately 980,000 distinct CDR3 sequences, with roughly 29% found just once. The sample belongs to a study of T-cell reconstitution after alpha-beta-depleted transplantation in children. The CDR3 is made up of 17 amino acids. Germline V CDR1 and CDR2: SEHNR, FQNEAQ (reference sequence). The V and J ends lost 6 bases and 0 bases, in that order; junction bases with no gene match: 12. Findings and limits, study-wide: For some patients, TCRbeta diversity was high at day 60 because of recipient T cells and thymic progenitors that survived. Roughly two months post-transplant, alpha-beta T cells reportedly originated from several hundred graft clones that had expanded. The main origin of T-cell counts and diversity one year after transplant was newly produced T cells.

The sequence came from a boy under two years old who had a stem cell transplant for SCID, so the T cells may come from the graft donor. V and J are TRBV7-9 and TRBJ2-5; the match to TRBD2 covers 8 bases. The starting material was PBMCs, mostly from graft donor cells, obtained 360 days after TCRalphabeta/CD19-depleted stem cell transplant. CDR3 protein: CASSYSGTGKYQETQYF. CDR3 sequence (DNA): TGTGCCAGCAGTTATAGCGGGACGGGAAAGTACCAAGAGACCCAGTACTTC.